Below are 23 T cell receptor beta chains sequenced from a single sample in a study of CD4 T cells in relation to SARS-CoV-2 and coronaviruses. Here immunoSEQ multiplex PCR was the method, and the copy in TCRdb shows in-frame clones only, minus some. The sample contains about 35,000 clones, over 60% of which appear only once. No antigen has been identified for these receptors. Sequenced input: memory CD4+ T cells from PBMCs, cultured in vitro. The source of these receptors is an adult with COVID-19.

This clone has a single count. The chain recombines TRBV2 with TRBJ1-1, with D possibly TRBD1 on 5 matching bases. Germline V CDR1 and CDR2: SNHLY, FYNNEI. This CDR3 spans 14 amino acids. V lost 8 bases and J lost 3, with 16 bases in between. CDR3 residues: CASAERSGYTEAFF. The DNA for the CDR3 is TGTGCCAGCGCCGAAAGGTCAGGGTACACTGAAGCTTTCTTT.

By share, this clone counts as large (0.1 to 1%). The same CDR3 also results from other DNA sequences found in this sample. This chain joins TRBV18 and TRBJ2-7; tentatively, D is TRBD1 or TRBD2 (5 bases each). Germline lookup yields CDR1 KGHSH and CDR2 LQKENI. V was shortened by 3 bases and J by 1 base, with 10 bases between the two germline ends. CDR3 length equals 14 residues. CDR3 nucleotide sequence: TGTGCCAGCTCACCCGGGACGGAATCCTACGAGCAGTACTTC. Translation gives CASSPGTESYEQYF.

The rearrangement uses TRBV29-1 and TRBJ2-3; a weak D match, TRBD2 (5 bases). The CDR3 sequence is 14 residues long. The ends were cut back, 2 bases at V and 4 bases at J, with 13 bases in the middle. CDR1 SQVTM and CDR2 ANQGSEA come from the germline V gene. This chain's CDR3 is CSVELWEQADTQYF. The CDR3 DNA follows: TGCAGCGTTGAACTGTGGGAGCAGGCAGATACGCAGTATTTT.

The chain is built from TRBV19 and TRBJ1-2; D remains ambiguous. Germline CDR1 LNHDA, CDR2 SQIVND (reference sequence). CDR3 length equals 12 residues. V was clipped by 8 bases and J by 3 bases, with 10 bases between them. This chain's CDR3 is CASWERDYGYTF. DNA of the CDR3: TGTGCCAGTTGGGAGAGGGACTATGGCTACACCTTC. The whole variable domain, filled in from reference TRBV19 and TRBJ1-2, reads DGGITQSPKYLFRKEGQNVTLSCEQNLNHDAMYWYRQDPGQGLRLIYYSQIVNDFQKGDIAEGYSVSREKKESFPLTVTSAQKNPTAFYLCASWERDYGYTFGSGTRLTVV.

CDR3 bases: TGTGCCAGCAGTGGAGCGGTCTCCCGCACAGATACGCAGTATTTT. Translation gives CASSGAVSRTDTQYF. The chain is built from TRBV6-1 and TRBJ2-3; the D gene is possibly TRBD2 (5 bases). This CDR3 has 15 amino acids. CDR1 is MNHNS and CDR2 is SASEGT in the germline V gene. Trimming left V 4 bases short and J 1 base short, with 12 bases between.

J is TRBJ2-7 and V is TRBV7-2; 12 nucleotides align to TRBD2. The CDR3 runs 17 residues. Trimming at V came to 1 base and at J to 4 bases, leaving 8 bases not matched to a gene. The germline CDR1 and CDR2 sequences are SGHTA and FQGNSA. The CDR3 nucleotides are TGTGCCAGCAGCTTAGGCCCTAGCGGGAGGGCCCTTTACGAGCAGTACTTC. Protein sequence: CASSLGPSGRALYEQYF.

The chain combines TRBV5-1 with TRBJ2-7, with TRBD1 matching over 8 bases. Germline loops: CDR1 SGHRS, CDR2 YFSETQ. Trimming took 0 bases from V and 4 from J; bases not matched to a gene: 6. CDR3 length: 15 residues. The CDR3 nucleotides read TGCGCCAGCAGCTTGGCGCCAGGGGGCGCGTACGAGCAGTACTTC. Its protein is CASSLAPGGAYEQYF.

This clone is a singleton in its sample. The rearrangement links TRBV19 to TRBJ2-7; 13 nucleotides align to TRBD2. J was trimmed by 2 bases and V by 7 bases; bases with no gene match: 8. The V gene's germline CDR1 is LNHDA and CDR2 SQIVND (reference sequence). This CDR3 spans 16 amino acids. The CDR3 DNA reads TGTGCCAGTAAGGGGACTAGCGGGAATCCCCCCTACGAGCAGTACTTC. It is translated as CASKGTSGNPPYEQYF.

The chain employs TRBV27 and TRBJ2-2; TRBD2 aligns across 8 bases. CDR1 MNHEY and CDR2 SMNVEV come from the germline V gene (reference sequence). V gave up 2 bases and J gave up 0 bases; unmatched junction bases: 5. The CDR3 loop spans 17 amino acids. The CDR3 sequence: CASSLSPGGANTGELFF. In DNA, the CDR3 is TGTGCCAGCAGTTTAAGCCCGGGGGGGGCGAACACCGGGGAGCTGTTTTTT.

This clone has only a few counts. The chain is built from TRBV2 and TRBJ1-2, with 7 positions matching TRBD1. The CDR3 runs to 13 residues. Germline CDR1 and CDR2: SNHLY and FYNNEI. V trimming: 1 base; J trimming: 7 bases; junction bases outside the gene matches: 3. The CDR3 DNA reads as TGTGCCAGCAGTGAAGACAGGGGCAGTGGCTACACCTTC. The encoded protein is CASSEDRGSGYTF.

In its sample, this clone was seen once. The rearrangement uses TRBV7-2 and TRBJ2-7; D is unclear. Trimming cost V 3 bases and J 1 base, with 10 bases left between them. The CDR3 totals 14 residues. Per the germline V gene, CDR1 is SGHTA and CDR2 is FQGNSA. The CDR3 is CASSFGYTSYEQYF. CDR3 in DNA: TGTGCCAGCAGCTTTGGGTATACATCCTACGAGCAGTACTTC. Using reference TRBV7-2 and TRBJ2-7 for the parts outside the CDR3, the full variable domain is GAGVSQSPSNKVTEKGKDVELRCDPISGHTALYWYRQSLGQGLEFLIYFQGNSAPDKSGLPSDRFSAERTGGSVSTLTIQRTQQEDSAVYLCASSFGYTSYEQYFGPGTRLTVT.

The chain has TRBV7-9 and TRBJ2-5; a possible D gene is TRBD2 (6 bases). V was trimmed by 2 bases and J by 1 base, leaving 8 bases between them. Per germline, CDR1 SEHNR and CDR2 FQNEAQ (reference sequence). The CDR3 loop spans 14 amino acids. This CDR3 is CASSLLEGQETQYF. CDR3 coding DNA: TGTGCCAGCAGCTTATTGGAGGGCCAAGAGACCCAGTACTTC.

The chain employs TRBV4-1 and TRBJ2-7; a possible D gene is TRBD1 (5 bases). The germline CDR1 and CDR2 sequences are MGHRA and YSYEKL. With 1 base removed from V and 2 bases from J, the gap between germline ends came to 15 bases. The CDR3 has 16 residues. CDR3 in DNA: TGCGCCAGCAGCCAAGTTTATGTAGGGGCCCCCTACGAGCAGTACTTC. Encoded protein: CASSQVYVGAPYEQYF.

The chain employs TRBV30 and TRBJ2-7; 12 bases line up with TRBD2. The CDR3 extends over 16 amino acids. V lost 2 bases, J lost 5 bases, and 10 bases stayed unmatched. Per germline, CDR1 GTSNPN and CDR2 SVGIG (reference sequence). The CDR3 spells CAWSTGLAGTLDEQYF. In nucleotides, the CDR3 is TGTGCCTGGAGTACAGGACTAGCGGGGACCTTGGACGAGCAGTACTTC.

This CDR3 is CASSWGTAQETQYF. The DNA for the CDR3 is TGCGCCAGCAGCTGGGGGACAGCTCAAGAGACCCAGTACTTC. The chain carries TRBV5-1 and TRBJ2-5, with 7 bases matching TRBD1. From germline, CDR1 is SGHRS and CDR2 YFSETQ. The CDR3 sequence is 14 residues long. V was pared by 3 bases and J by 2 bases, with 4 bases of the junction left unmatched.

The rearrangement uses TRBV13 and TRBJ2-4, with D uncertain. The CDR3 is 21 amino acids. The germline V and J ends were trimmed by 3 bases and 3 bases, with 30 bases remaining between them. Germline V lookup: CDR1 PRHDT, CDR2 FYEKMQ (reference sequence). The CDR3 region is CASSLLLPTFTENPFKNIQYF. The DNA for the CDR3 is TGTGCCAGCAGCTTGCTTTTGCCAACTTTTACTGAGAACCCTTTCAAAAACATTCAGTACTTC.

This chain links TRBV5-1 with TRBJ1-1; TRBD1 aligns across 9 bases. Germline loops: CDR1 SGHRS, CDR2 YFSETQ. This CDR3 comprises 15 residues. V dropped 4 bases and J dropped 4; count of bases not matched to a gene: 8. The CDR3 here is CASSISGQGGTEAFF. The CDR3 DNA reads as TGCGCCAGCAGCATTTCGGGACAGGGTGGCACTGAAGCTTTCTTT.

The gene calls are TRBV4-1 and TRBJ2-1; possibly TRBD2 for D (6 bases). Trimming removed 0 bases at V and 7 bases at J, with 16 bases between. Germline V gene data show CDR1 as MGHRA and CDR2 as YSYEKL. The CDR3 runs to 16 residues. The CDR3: CASSQEGAGVRNEQFF. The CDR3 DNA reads TGCGCCAGCAGCCAAGAAGGAGCGGGCGTTCGGAATGAGCAGTTCTTC.

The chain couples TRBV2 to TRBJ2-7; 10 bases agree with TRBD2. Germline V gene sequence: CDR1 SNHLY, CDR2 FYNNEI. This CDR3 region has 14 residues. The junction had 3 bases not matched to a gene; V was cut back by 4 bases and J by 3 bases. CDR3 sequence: CASSGTSGLYEQYF. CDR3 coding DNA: TGTGCCAGCAGTGGGACTAGCGGCCTCTACGAGCAGTACTTC.

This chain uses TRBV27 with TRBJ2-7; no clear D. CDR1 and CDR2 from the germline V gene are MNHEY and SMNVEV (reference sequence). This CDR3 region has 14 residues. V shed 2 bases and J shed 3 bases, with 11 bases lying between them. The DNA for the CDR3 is TGTGCCAGCAGTTTACTGGGGAAAGGCTACGAGCAGTACTTC. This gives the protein CASSLLGKGYEQYF.

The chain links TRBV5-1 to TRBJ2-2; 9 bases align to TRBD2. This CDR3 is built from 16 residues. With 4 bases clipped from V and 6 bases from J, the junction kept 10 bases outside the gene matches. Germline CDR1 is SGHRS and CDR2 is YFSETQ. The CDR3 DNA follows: TGCGCCAGCAGCCAAATAGCGGGAGCCGAGTCCGGGGAGCTGTTTTTT. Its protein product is CASSQIAGAESGELFF.

As DNA, the CDR3 is TGTGCCAGCAACAGGGTCCCGGGACTAGCGCGTGAGCAGTACTTC. Amino acid sequence: CASNRVPGLAREQYF. This rearrangement joins TRBV2 to TRBJ2-7, with 10 bases aligning to TRBD2. Looked up from germline, CDR1 is SNHLY and CDR2 is FYNNEI. This CDR3 is built from 15 residues. After removal of 7 bases from V and 7 bases from J, the junction contained 13 bases not matched to a gene. Filled out from reference TRBV2 and TRBJ2-7, the complete variable domain reads EPEVTQTPSHQVTQMGQEVILRCVPISNHLYFYWYRQILGQKVEFLVSFYNNEISEKSEIFDDQFSVERPDGSNFTLKIRSTKLEDSAMYFCASNRVPGLAREQYFGPGTRLTVT.

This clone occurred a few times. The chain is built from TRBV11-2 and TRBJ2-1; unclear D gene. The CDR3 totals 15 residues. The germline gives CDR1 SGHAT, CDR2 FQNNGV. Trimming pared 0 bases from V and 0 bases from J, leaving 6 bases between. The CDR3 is CASSLDRSSYNEQFF. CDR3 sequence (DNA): TGTGCCAGCAGCTTAGACAGGAGCTCCTACAATGAGCAGTTCTTC.